The 10 T cell receptor delta chains listed next were all sequenced from one sample in a study of γδ T cells in repeated Plasmodium falciparum infection. Flow sorting of PBMC yielded separate Vgamma9/Vdelta2+ and Vdelta2-negative gammadelta T cell populations for bulk repertoire analysis. TCRdb used CATT to re-call clones from the multiplex PCR reads. The sample shows around 82,000 delta-chain clones, more than 1.4% of them seen only once. Source material: gamma-delta T cells from blood. Receptors originate from a pool of human donors (malaria-infected and uninfected, not separated).

This clone was observed at least ten times. The protein held in TCRdb is that of a much larger clone and does not match this DNA's translation at residue 9, likely because of a read error; the protein shown is translated from the DNA. This rearrangement joins TRDV2 to TRDJ2; 9 bases fit TRDD3. The CDR3 is made up of 16 amino acids. The germline gives CDR1 GEAIGNYY, CDR2 EKD. The trim removed 0 bases at V and 1 base at J, leaving 2 bases unmatched. The CDR3 coding sequence is TGTGCCTGTGACACCGTGGGGGATATTTTGACAGCACAACTCTTCTTT. This gives the protein CACDTVGDILTAQLFF.

This clone was found many times. In the same sample, other DNA sequences code for this CDR3. CDR3 nucleotide sequence: TGTGCTCTTGGGGCCCGCCCCCATCCTACGGGCTGGGGGCCTGACACCGATAAACTCATCTTT. Residues: CALGARPHPTGWGPDTDKLIF. This sequence joins TRDV1 and TRDJ1; D may be TRDD3 (7 bases). The CDR3 totals 21 residues. Germline CDR1 is TSWWSYY and CDR2 is QGS. The V and J ends lost 4 bases and 0 bases respectively, with 30 bases between them.

As regards this clone: TCRdb shows a much larger clone's protein in place of this DNA's translation, and the two differ at residue 15, likely through a read error; the protein shown is translated from the DNA. The CDR3, as DNA: TGTGCTCTTGGGGAAGGAACAAGGAGCCCGTCCTCCGATAAATTCATCTTT. As protein: CALGEGTRSPSSDKFIF. The V call is TRDV1, the J call TRDJ1; no clear D gene. Germline V gene data show CDR1 as TSWWSYY and CDR2 as QGS. The CDR3 runs 17 residues.

Notes on this clone: The translation of this DNA and the TCRdb protein of a much larger clone differ at residue 18, probably owing to a read error; the protein shown here is translated from the DNA. This chain connects TRDV1 to TRDJ1, with 13 bases fitting TRDD3. Since TCRdb gives no J gene, matching the DNA to germline was used here to assign it. The germline V gene has CDR1 TSWWSYY and CDR2 QGS. This CDR3 region has 21 residues. The CDR3 protein is CALGAPSYVSLLGDTADRLIF. Here the CDR3 DNA reads TGTGCTCTTGGGGCCCCTTCCTACGTATCCCTACTGGGGGATACGGCCGATAGACTCATCTTT.

Note on this clone: A far larger clone is just one base off, so this is likely a read error. The same CDR3 arises from other DNA sequences in this sample as well. The chain recombines TRDV2 with TRDJ1; TRDD3 agrees at 8 bases. In the absence of a J gene in TCRdb, the DNA was matched to germline to assign it here. The CDR3 length is 17 residues. Per the germline V gene, CDR1 is GEAIGNYY and CDR2 is EKD. V was clipped by 0 bases and J by 0 bases; unmatched bases: 8. The CDR3 protein is CACDTLGGDKYTDKLIF. The CDR3 coding sequence is TGTGCCTGTGACACCTTAGGGGGGGATAAGTACACCGATAAACTCATCTTT.

Turning to this clone: The protein TCRdb gives is from a much larger clone and does not agree with this DNA's translation at residue 19, likely a read error; the protein shown here comes from the DNA. This chain connects TRDV1 to TRDJ1; 8 bases fit TRDD3. TCRdb gives no J gene; it was assigned here by matching the DNA to germline. The CDR3 spans 25 residues. V was clipped by 4 bases and J by 3 bases; unmatched bases: 37. Germline loops: CDR1 TSWWSYY, CDR2 QGS. CDR3 region: CALGAPAFPRSSVLRGIYLPDKLIF. CDR3 bases: TGTGCTCTTGGGGCACCCGCCTTCCCACGAAGCAGCGTACTCCGGGGGATATATTTGCCCGATAAACTCATCTTT.

Concerning this clone itself: This likely reflects a read error, since a far larger clone is one base away. The sample holds other DNA sequences that translate to the same CDR3. The chain has TRDV1 and TRDJ1; TRDD2 matches 8 bases. Assignment of the J gene here rests on matching the DNA to germline, because TCRdb gives none. Germline CDR1 is TSWWSYY and CDR2 is QGS. Losses at the gene ends were 3 bases for V and 7 bases for J; bases not matched to a gene: 40. This CDR3 is built from 25 residues. The CDR3 is CALGDIATSYGGVGIDPFGGPKLIF. The CDR3 DNA reads TGTGCTCTTGGGGACATAGCTACTTCCTACGGTGGTGTTGGGATAGACCCCTTCGGTGGTCCTAAACTCATCTTT.

This clone was seen many times. The chain carries TRDV2 and TRDJ1; 11 positions agree with TRDD3. The V gene end was trimmed by 0 bases and the J gene end by 3 bases; junction bases not matched to a gene: 14. CDR3 length equals 19 residues. Germline loops: CDR1 GEAIGNYY, CDR2 EKD. CDR3 region: CACDTGSLLGDIGPDKLIF. Here the CDR3 DNA reads TGTGCCTGTGACACCGGAAGTTTACTGGGGGATATCGGTCCCGATAAACTCATCTTT.

As concerns this clone: Since a far larger clone is one base different, this is likely a read error. This sample also contains other DNA sequences that code for the same CDR3. No call exists for the J gene, whereas the V gene is TRDV2; whether TRDD3, the table's D call, matches the DNA was not checked. The length of the CDR3 is 15 residues. Germline V CDR1 and CDR2: GEAIGNYY, EKD. The CDR3 nucleotides are TGTGCCTGTGACACGCTGGGGACGTACACCGATAAACTCATCTTC. This translates into CACDTLGTYTDKLIF.

On this clone itself: A far larger clone is one nucleotide away, so this likely arose from a read error. This specimen includes other DNA sequences encoding the same CDR3. The J gene is TRDJ1, the V gene TRDV1; 9 bases match TRDD2. Trimming at V came to 3 bases and at J to 1 base, leaving 24 bases not matched to a gene. The germline CDR1 and CDR2 sequences are TSWWSYY and QGS. CDR3 size: 22 residues. CDR3 in amino acids: CALGEPGLPTFLGDRGTDKLIF. CDR3 in DNA: TGTGCTCTTGGGGAGCCCGGCCTTCCTACGTTCTTGGGGGACAGGGGCACCGATAAACTCATCTTT.